The 22 T cell receptor beta chains listed next were all sequenced from one sample in a study of regulatory T cells in long-lasting Graves disease. Time point of the sample: newly diagnosed GD, antithyroid drugs for less than 3 months. Generation of the TCR library employed RNA extracted from PBMCs. According to the study, TCR beta libraries were built with iRepertoire HTBI primers and CDR3-region Arm-PCR. TCRdb itself ran the multiplex PCR reads through MiXCR, one entry per CDR3 protein. The sample has over 450,000 distinct CDR3 sequences; about 11% are singletons. These records were also assigned to another study, of T cells in Graves' hyperthyroidism and ophthalmopathy.

The sequencing here drew on peripheral blood mononuclear cells (PBMCs), taken at new diagnosis, from a patient treated with antithyroid drugs. Receptor source: a woman aged 25 to 39 with Graves disease.

This clonotype occurred many times. The V call is TRBV18, the J call TRBJ1-1; D not certain. Trimming removed 2 bases from V and 1 base from J, with 20 bases in between. Germline CDR1 reads KGHSH; CDR2 reads LQKENI. This CDR3 contains 18 residues. The CDR3 protein is CASSPSLPRGQGNTEAFF. CDR3 DNA sequence: TGTGCCAGCTCACCAAGTCTTCCCCGGGGTCAAGGGAACACTGAAGCTTTCTTT.

This clonotype was seen at least ten times. The CDR3 reads CSARPETIGSPLHF. CDR3 in DNA: TGCAGTGCTAGACCCGAGACAATCGGTTCACCCCTCCACTTT. This rearrangement joins TRBV20-1 to TRBJ1-6; D is unclear. V lost 2 bases, J lost 9 bases, and 14 bases lay in between. Germline CDR1 DFQATT, CDR2 SNEGSKA (reference sequence). There are 14 residues in the CDR3.

This clonotype was found a few times. The rearrangement uses TRBV18 and TRBJ1-3; D unresolved. The CDR3 runs 15 residues. Between the trimmed V and J ends, which lost 3 bases and 0 bases, there was a span of 9 bases. Germline V lookup: CDR1 KGHSH, CDR2 LQKENI. The DNA of the CDR3 is TGTGCCAGCTCACCTCTCGAGGGCTCTGGAAACACCATATATTTT. Amino acid sequence: CASSPLEGSGNTIYF. The full variable domain, rest sourced from reference TRBV18 and TRBJ1-3, is NAGVMQNPRHLVRRRGQEARLRCSPMKGHSHVYWYRQLPEEGLKFMVYLQKENIIDESGMPKERFSAEFPKEGPSILRIQQVVRGDSAAYFCASSPLEGSGNTIYFGEGSWLTVV.

The chain employs TRBV20-1 and TRBJ1-2, with 7 bases lining up with TRBD1. The CDR3 totals 17 residues. V shed 6 bases, J shed 4 bases, and the junction held 20 bases outside the gene matches. Per the germline V gene, CDR1 is DFQATT and CDR2 is SNEGSKA (reference sequence). The CDR3 nucleotides read TGCAGTGCCGAAGAATGGGACAGCGCAAGTGTTGCCTATGGCTACACCTTC. This encodes CSAEEWDSASVAYGYTF.

This clonotype was recorded many times. The chain carries TRBV2 and TRBJ2-3, with D maybe TRBD2 (6 bases). Germline V gives CDR1 SNHLY, CDR2 FYNNEI. The V end lost 4 bases, the J end lost 2 bases, and 16 bases lay between the germline ends. CDR3 length: 16 residues. The CDR3 is CASSAQGLAITDTQYF. CDR3 DNA sequence: TGTGCCAGCAGTGCCCAGGGACTCGCTATCACAGATACGCAGTATTTT.

This clonotype was picked up many times. V gene TRBV6-2 or TRBV6-3 combines with J gene TRBJ2-1; a possible D gene is TRBD1 (5 bases). The CDR3 sequence is 17 residues long. CDR1 and CDR2 from the germline V gene are MNHEY and SVGEGT. V gave up 5 bases and J gave up 8 bases, with 25 bases separating them. This CDR3 reads CASSESAWTADSHEQFF. CDR3 sequence (DNA): TGTGCCAGCAGTGAAAGTGCGTGGACCGCAGACAGCCATGAGCAGTTCTTC.

This clonotype was detected many times. The chain joins TRBV7-9 to TRBJ2-7, with TRBD1 as a possible D gene (5 bases). The CDR3 spans 15 residues. Trimming shortened V by 1 base and J by 6 bases, and 16 bases separated the two germline ends. The germline gives CDR1 SEHNR, CDR2 FQNEAQ (reference sequence). The CDR3, as DNA: TGTGCCAGCAGCTTAGAGGTCGGCAGGGATGGCGAGCAGTACTTC. Amino acids: CASSLEVGRDGEQYF. Drawing the rest from reference TRBV7-9 and TRBJ2-7, the complete variable domain is DTGVSQNPRHKITKRGQNVTFRCDPISEHNRLYWYRQTLGQGPEFLTYFQNEAQLEKSRLLSDRFSAERPKGSFSTLEIQRTEQGDSAMYLCASSLEVGRDGEQYFGPGTRLTVT.

For this clonotype: Possible read error: a much larger clone is one base away. The chain recombines TRBV6-1 with TRBJ2-7; D call uncertain. Germline V gene lookup returns CDR1 MNHNS and CDR2 SASEGT. This CDR3 spans 13 amino acids. The CDR3 here is CTSTNVFYTEQYF. For the CDR3, the DNA is TGTACCAGCACGAACGTTTTCTATACCGAGCAGTACTTC.

The J gene is TRBJ1-2, the V gene TRBV24-1; D possibly corresponds to TRBD1 (6 bases). The CDR3 is 14 residues long. Germline V lookup: CDR1 KGHDR, CDR2 SFDVKD. The germline V and J ends were trimmed by 4 bases and 4 bases, with 12 bases remaining between them. The CDR3 DNA sequence: TGTGCCACCAGTGAATCACAGGGAAGCTATGGCTACACCTTC. Translating it yields CATSESQGSYGYTF.

Of note for this clonotype: Compared with germline, one end of the junction differs, possibly owing to a read error. The chain joins TRBV2 to TRBJ1-1; D perhaps matches TRBD1 (5 bases). CDR1 is SNHLY and CDR2 is FYNNEI in the germline V gene. The CDR3 is 15 amino acids. The CDR3 loop is CASSQSRDGRREAFF. The CDR3 nucleotides read TGCGCCAGCAGCCAATCCCGGGACGGGAGACGTGAAGCTTTCTTT.

Only a few counts were recorded for this clonotype. The chain employs TRBV7-9 and TRBJ2-5; D might be TRBD1 (6 bases). Germline lookup yields CDR1 SEHNR and CDR2 FQNEAQ (reference sequence). This CDR3 contains 13 residues. Trimming pared 10 bases from V and 1 base from J, leaving 13 bases between. CDR3 amino acids: CAIDGQFQETQYF. For the CDR3, the DNA is TGTGCCATCGATGGACAGTTCCAAGAGACCCAGTACTTC.

This clonotype has ten or more counts. This rearrangement joins TRBV2 to TRBJ1-1, with no clear D. Trimming took 5 bases from V and 3 from J, leaving 4 bases between them. Germline assignment: CDR1 SNHLY and CDR2 FYNNEI. This CDR3 is built from 11 residues. CDR3 sequence: CASSMDTEAFF. As DNA, the CDR3 is TGTGCCAGCAGTATGGACACTGAAGCTTTCTTT.

The V call is TRBV11-2, the J call TRBJ2-3; a weak D match, TRBD2 (5 bases). The CDR3 is 14 amino acids. Trimming left V 3 bases short and J 8 bases short, with 15 bases between. Germline CDR1 reads SGHAT; CDR2 reads FQNNGV. Written as DNA, the CDR3 is TGTGCCAGCAGCTTCTTCGCTAGCCAGACTACGCAGTATTTT. This sequence encodes CASSFFASQTTQYF.

The gene calls are TRBV6-2 or TRBV6-3 and TRBJ2-2, with D uncertain. The V and J ends lost 2 bases and 4 bases respectively, with 11 bases between them. Germline V gene sequence: CDR1 MNHEY, CDR2 SVGEGT. The CDR3 consists of 15 residues. The CDR3 here is CASSYEAGPTGELFF. The CDR3 bases are TGTGCCAGCAGTTACGAGGCAGGACCCACCGGGGAGCTGTTTTTT.

This clonotype occurred many times. The chain has TRBV30 and TRBJ2-7; 8 bases align to TRBD1. Germline CDR1 and CDR2: GTSNPN and SVGIG (reference sequence). CDR3 length: 13 residues. Trimming at V came to 2 bases and at J to 5 bases, leaving 5 bases not matched to a gene. The CDR3 loop reads CAWSWTGSNEQYF. The CDR3 nucleotides are TGTGCCTGGAGTTGGACAGGGAGCAACGAGCAGTACTTC.

The chain has TRBV28 and TRBJ1-6, with a tentative D call TRBD1 (6 bases). V was pared by 6 bases and J by 14 bases, with 20 bases between. CDR1 and CDR2 from the germline V gene are MDHEN and SYDVKM. This CDR3 spans 14 amino acids. The CDR3 protein is CASSPGSDSLTLHF. As DNA, the CDR3 is TGTGCCAGCAGCCCCGGCTCGGACAGCCTAACCCTCCACTTT.

This clonotype has a handful of counts. The rearrangement joins TRBV3-1 to TRBJ2-5; D gene uncertain. The CDR3 length is 16 residues. Germline lookup yields CDR1 LGHDT and CDR2 YNNKEL (reference sequence). Trimming left V 1 base short and J 1 base short, with 13 bases between. CDR3 sequence reads: CASSQGQRRLQETQYF. CDR3 sequence (DNA): TGTGCCAGCAGCCAAGGCCAGCGAAGACTCCAAGAGACCCAGTACTTC.

This clonotype was counted many times. Germline and junction disagree at one end, which may indicate a read error. The chain is built from TRBV5-1 and TRBJ1-1; D remains ambiguous. There are 14 residues in the CDR3. Germline CDR1 SGHRS, CDR2 YFSETQ. Written as DNA, the CDR3 is TGTGCCAGCAGCTCGGACGGTTGGAACACTGAAGCTTTCTTT. Translating it yields CASSSDGWNTEAFF.

This clonotype was detected many times. The V and J genes are TRBV3-1 and TRBJ2-2; unclear D gene. The CDR3 is 13 amino acids. Trimming removed 1 base at V and 7 bases at J, with 7 bases between. The germline V gene has CDR1 LGHDT and CDR2 YNNKEL (reference sequence). The CDR3 here is CASSQVRVGELFF. The CDR3 DNA sequence: TGTGCCAGCAGCCAAGTCCGGGTCGGGGAGCTGTTTTTT.

The chain links TRBV9 to TRBJ2-3; TRBD1 is a possible D gene (6 bases). The length of the CDR3 is 17 residues. V lost 0 bases and J lost 1, with 15 bases in between. The germline V gene has CDR1 SGDLS and CDR2 YYNGEE. The CDR3 spells CASSVGGTWRGTDTQYF. CDR3 bases: TGTGCCAGCAGCGTAGGAGGGACATGGAGAGGCACAGATACGCAGTATTTT. Using reference TRBV9 and TRBJ2-3 for the parts outside the CDR3, the full variable domain is DSGVTQTPKHLITATGQRVTLRCSPRSGDLSVYWYQQSLDQGLQFLIQYYNGEERAKGNILERFSAQQFPDLHSELNLSSLELGDSALYFCASSVGGTWRGTDTQYFGPGTRLTVL.

The sample holds many counts of this clonotype. V and J are TRBV27 and TRBJ2-3; 9 bases map to TRBD2. The CDR3 is 18 amino acids. Looked up from germline, CDR1 is MNHEY and CDR2 is SMNVEV (reference sequence). After removal of 2 bases from V and 1 base from J, the junction contained 10 bases not matched to a gene. The CDR3 is CASSLAPEREAGTDTQYF. The CDR3 DNA sequence: TGTGCCAGCAGTTTAGCACCGGAGCGGGAGGCGGGCACAGATACGCAGTATTTT.

The chain is built from TRBV5-4 and TRBJ2-1, with D tentatively TRBD2 (5 bases). This CDR3 is 16 amino acids long. The V end lost 1 base, the J end lost 8 bases, and 19 bases lay between the germline ends. Germline loops: CDR1 SGHNT, CDR2 YYREEE (reference sequence). The CDR3 DNA is TGTGCCAGCAGCTTGAAGAGCACTAGTGGTGTGGATGAGCAGTTCTTC. It codes for CASSLKSTSGVDEQFF.